These 21 T cell receptor beta chains were sequenced from one sample in a study of blood T cell repertoires in COVID-19. TCRdb's copy holds only in-frame clones and misses some; the assay was immunoSEQ multiplex PCR. The repertoire includes about 360,000 clones, about 88% of them detected once, and 7.1% sits in the top ten. The sequencing input was peripheral blood. The receptors derive from a woman in her fifties or sixties with COVID-19, enrolled during active disease.

The CDR3, as DNA: TGTGCCAGCAGCCAAGAATCCCGAGCGGGGGGCTACACCTTC. Translating gives CASSQESRAGGYTF. The chain links TRBV3-1 (or the pseudogene TRBV3-2) to TRBJ1-2; D unresolved. Germline assignment: CDR1 LGHDT and CDR2 YNNKEL (reference sequence). Trimming shortened V by 0 bases and J by 8 bases, and 13 bases separated the two germline ends. This CDR3 has 14 residues.

This clone came up a few times. The same CDR3 arises from other DNA sequences in this sample as well. The V call is TRBV13, the J call TRBJ2-7, with D possibly matching TRBD2 (5 bases). Trimming pared 0 bases from V and 3 bases from J, leaving 6 bases between. Looked up from germline, CDR1 is PRHDT and CDR2 is FYEKMQ (reference sequence). CDR3 length equals 13 residues. CDR3 sequence (DNA): TGTGCCAGCAGCTTAGGCCGGGGCTACGAGCAGTACTTC. Amino acid sequence: CASSLGRGYEQYF.

The chain has TRBV7-2 and TRBJ2-4; D is unresolved. Trimming stripped 0 bases from V and 6 bases from J, with 6 bases between. In germline, CDR1 is SGHTA, CDR2 FQGNSA. This CDR3 is built from 13 residues. The CDR3 DNA sequence: TGTGCCAGCAGCTTAGCGCCGGGAAACATTCAGTACTTC. Translating gives CASSLAPGNIQYF.

This chain uses TRBV4-2 with TRBJ2-2; 10 bases map to TRBD2. The V gene's germline CDR1 is LGHNA and CDR2 YNFKEQ. The CDR3 is 17 residues long. The J segment lost 2 bases and the V segment lost 3 bases, leaving 6 bases of the junction unmatched. The CDR3 sequence is CASSHSSGGLNTGELFF. For the CDR3, the DNA is TGTGCCAGCAGCCACTCTAGCGGGGGTCTCAACACCGGGGAGCTGTTTTTT.

J is TRBJ2-2 and V is TRBV7-8; D ambiguous. With 0 bases removed from V and 4 bases from J, the gap between germline ends came to 12 bases. CDR1 SGHVS and CDR2 FQNEAQ come from the germline V gene. The CDR3 contains 16 residues. The CDR3 protein is CASSLAIRQVTGELFF. In nucleotides, the CDR3 is TGTGCCAGCAGCTTAGCGATTCGTCAGGTCACCGGGGAGCTGTTTTTT.

The DNA of the CDR3 is TGTGCCAGCAGCTCTTTCCCACGTCCGGGGGTCGAAGCTTTCTTT. Amino acid sequence: CASSSFPRPGVEAFF. This chain joins TRBV5-6 and TRBJ1-1, with D perhaps matching TRBD1 (5 bases). Trimming took 3 bases from V and 8 from J, leaving 20 bases between them. The V gene's germline CDR1 is SGHDT and CDR2 YYEEEE. This CDR3 is built from 15 residues.

The rearrangement joins TRBV5-6 to TRBJ1-1, with 8 positions matching TRBD1. The length of the CDR3 is 17 residues. Germline lookup yields CDR1 SGHDT and CDR2 YYEEEE. With V trimmed by 4 bases and J by 4 bases, 15 bases remained unmatched. The CDR3 loop reads CASSLPYMTGQGTEAFF. CDR3 DNA: TGTGCCAGCAGCCTGCCCTATATGACCGGACAGGGCACTGAAGCTTTCTTT.

The V call is TRBV4-1, the J call TRBJ1-2; TRBD1 might be the D (6 bases). Germline V gives CDR1 MGHRA, CDR2 YSYEKL. The CDR3 is made up of 16 amino acids. The germline V and J ends were trimmed by 0 bases and 1 base, with 12 bases remaining between them. The chain's CDR3 is CASSQDWAGVNYGYTF. The CDR3 DNA sequence: TGCGCCAGCAGCCAAGATTGGGCAGGGGTTAACTATGGCTACACCTTC.

The genes are TRBV29-1 and TRBJ1-3, with 7 bases lining up with TRBD1. The CDR3 loop spans 16 amino acids. The trim removed 6 bases at V and 0 bases at J, leaving 11 bases unmatched. Germline V gene data show CDR1 as SQVTM and CDR2 as ANQGSEA. DNA for the CDR3: TGCAGCGTCGGGTGGGGACAGCCCTCCTCTGGAAACACCATATATTTT. Translated: CSVGWGQPSSGNTIYF.

In its sample, this clone was seen many times. The V and J genes are TRBV7-8 and TRBJ1-5, with TRBD1 identical over 9 bases. The ends lost 5 bases at V and 2 bases at J; junction bases unmatched: 13. Germline loops: CDR1 SGHVS, CDR2 FQNEAQ. CDR3 length: 18 residues. The CDR3 DNA is TGTGCCAGCAGCCGAGGACCGGGACAGGGTGTCCGCAATCAGCCCCAGCATTTT. As protein: CASSRGPGQGVRNQPQHF. Full variable domain (outside the CDR3, taken from reference TRBV7-8 and TRBJ1-5): GAGVSQSPRYKVAKRGQDVALRCDPISGHVSLFWYQQALGQGPEFLTYFQNEAQLDKSGLPSDRFFAERPEGSVSTLKIQRTQQEDSAVYLCASSRGPGQGVRNQPQHFGDGTRLSIL.

The V call is TRBV5-1, the J call TRBJ1-1; 7 nucleotides line up with TRBD1. CDR3 length: 18 residues. Germline V CDR1 and CDR2: SGHRS, YFSETQ. Trimming took 1 base from V and 6 from J; bases not matched to a gene: 18. The CDR3 DNA is TGCGCCAGCAGCTTGCATACGTACTTTCGGGACAGCGATTCTGAAGCTTTCTTT. Protein product: CASSLHTYFRDSDSEAFF.

The table lists this clone with a count of one. This chain links TRBV14 with TRBJ1-6; D remains unclear. Germline V gene lookup returns CDR1 SGHDN and CDR2 FVKESK. Trimming left V 1 base short and J 7 bases short, with 5 bases between. The CDR3 loop spans 13 amino acids. CDR3 in DNA: TGTGCCAGCAGCCAAGTTAAAAATTCACCCCTCCACTTT. It specifies CASSQVKNSPLHF.

V usage is TRBV5-8 and J usage is TRBJ2-2; 10 nucleotides line up with TRBD1. Germline CDR1 and CDR2: SGHTS and YDEGEE. This CDR3 is 16 amino acids long. Losses at the gene ends were 0 bases for V and 6 bases for J; bases not matched to a gene: 5. The CDR3 loop is CASSLAGQGGAGELFF. As DNA, the CDR3 is TGTGCCAGCAGCTTGGCCGGACAGGGGGGCGCCGGGGAGCTGTTTTTT. Using reference TRBV5-8 and TRBJ2-2 for the parts outside the CDR3, the full variable domain is EAGVTQSPTHLIKTRGQQATLRCSPISGHTSVYWYQQALGLGLQFLLWYDEGEERNRGNFPPRFSGRQFPNYSSELNVNALELEDSALYLCASSLAGQGGAGELFFGEGSRLTVL.

The chain is built from TRBV7-9 and TRBJ1-2; D remains ambiguous. The CDR3 has 13 amino acids. CDR1 and CDR2 (germline): SEHNR, FQNEAQ (reference sequence). Trimming left V 5 bases short and J 6 bases short, with 13 bases between. The CDR3 spells CASSRTTEDGYTF. CDR3 in DNA: TGTGCCAGCAGCAGGACGACGGAGGATGGCTACACCTTC.

The chain recombines TRBV9 with TRBJ2-6; D is unclear. Germline V gene lookup returns CDR1 SGDLS and CDR2 YYNGEE. V dropped 6 bases and J dropped 0 bases, with 10 bases sitting between them. This CDR3 is 15 amino acids long. Written as DNA, the CDR3 is TGTGCCAGCACCACCCTAAGCTCTGGGGCCAACGTCCTGACTTTC. Translation: CASTTLSSGANVLTF. Filled out from reference TRBV9 and TRBJ2-6, the complete variable domain reads DSGVTQTPKHLITATGQRVTLRCSPRSGDLSVYWYQQSLDQGLQFLIQYYNGEERAKGNILERFSAQQFPDLHSELNLSSLELGDSALYFCASTTLSSGANVLTFGAGSRLTVL.

The rearrangement uses TRBV5-1 and TRBJ2-1; TRBD2 matches 8 bases. CDR1 is SGHRS and CDR2 is YFSETQ in the germline V gene. Trimming took 1 base from V and 8 from J; bases not matched to a gene: 5. The length of the CDR3 is 14 residues. CDR3 DNA sequence: TGCGCCAGCAGCTTGAGGGGCGGGGGGCATGAGCAGTTCTTC. It yields the protein CASSLRGGGHEQFF.

The chain couples TRBV5-5 to TRBJ2-5; D remains ambiguous. Germline V gives CDR1 SGHKS, CDR2 YYEKEE (reference sequence). The V end lost 2 bases, the J end lost 4 bases, and 9 bases lay between the germline ends. There are 13 residues in the CDR3. Here the CDR3 reads CASSFGVAETQYF. CDR3 bases: TGTGCCAGCAGCTTTGGTGTAGCAGAGACCCAGTACTTC. Combining the CDR3 with reference TRBV5-5 and TRBJ2-5 gives the whole variable domain DAGVTQSPTHLIKTRGQQVTLRCSPISGHKSVSWYQQVLGQGPQFIFQYYEKEERGRGNFPDRFSARQFPNYSSELNVNALLLGDSALYLCASSFGVAETQYFGPGTRLLVL.

V gene TRBV19 combines with J gene TRBJ2-1; 9 bases align to TRBD2. The CDR3 sequence is 14 residues long. V gave up 3 bases and J gave up 7 bases; unmatched junction bases: 4. From germline, CDR1 is LNHDA and CDR2 SQIVND (reference sequence). CDR3 DNA sequence: TGTGCCAGTAGTATCGCTAGCGGGGTTAATGAGCAGTTCTTC. Translating it yields CASSIASGVNEQFF.

This rearrangement joins TRBV19 to TRBJ1-5; a possible D gene is TRBD1 (5 bases). The germline CDR1 and CDR2 sequences are LNHDA and SQIVND (reference sequence). V was clipped by 7 bases and J by 4 bases, with 17 bases between them. The CDR3 sequence is 15 residues long. CDR3 coding DNA: TGTGCCAGTAAGGCTGTCGGAGGGGAGAATCAGCCCCAGCATTTT. Protein product: CASKAVGGENQPQHF.

V gene TRBV28 combines with J gene TRBJ2-2; D unclear. CDR1 and CDR2 (germline): MDHEN, SYDVKM. V lost 4 bases and J 6 bases, leaving 9 bases between the germline ends. CDR3 length: 13 amino acids. The CDR3 DNA sequence: TGTGCCAGCAGTTACTTGAGAGCCGGGGAGCTGTTTTTT. The encoded protein is CASSYLRAGELFF. The variable domain in full, with the rest retrieved from reference TRBV28 and TRBJ2-2, is DVKVTQSSRYLVKRTGEKVFLECVQDMDHENMFWYRQDPGLGLRLIYFSYDVKMKEKGDIPEGYSVSREKKERFSLILESASTNQTSMYLCASSYLRAGELFFGEGSRLTVL.

This clone is a singleton in its sample. The V call is TRBV5-1, the J call TRBJ1-1; 7 bases align to TRBD1. Germline loops: CDR1 SGHRS, CDR2 YFSETQ. The CDR3 covers 15 residues. The ends lost 2 bases at V and 3 bases at J; junction bases unmatched: 7. CDR3 DNA: TGCGCCAGCAGCTTAGACAGGGTAGGCTACACTGAAGCTTTCTTT. It specifies CASSLDRVGYTEAFF.